This T cell receptor (beta chain) was retrieved from a study of blood T cell repertoires in COVID-19. Study at large: Donors in the United States, Italy and Spain gave samples during acute or convalescent COVID-19. Sources were T cells, B-cell-depleted T cells, or PBMCs; the material itself was cDNA or gDNA.

Original handling: Quantification of nucleated cells was approximated via reference gene primer amplification. Profiling relied on immunoSEQ multiplex PCR, and the TCRdb table lists in-frame clones only, not all of them. V and J calls and clone size are those listed in that table; D and trimming were worked out from the DNA. The repertoire holds 150,000 to 200,000 clones, about 82% seen once, with 4.5% to 6.5% in the top ten. V was cut by 2 bases and J by 4 bases, with 4 bases left in between. This CDR3 region has 12 residues. Germline loops: CDR1 SGHRS, CDR2 YFSETQ. The specimen was peripheral blood. V and J are TRBV5-1 and TRBJ1-3; D not certain. The sequence derives from a woman under 40 with acute or convalescent COVID-19. In DNA, the CDR3 is TGCGCCAGCAGCTTTCCAGGAAACACCATATATTTT. Translated: CASSFPGNTIYF.